This T cell receptor beta chain emerged from a study of control samples from healthy donors and cancer patients. Sequenced by immunoSEQ multiplex PCR; TCRdb stores in-frame clones only, minus some. This sample carries 95,000 to 150,000 clones, roughly nine tenths of them seen once, and the ten largest clones take 6% to 8.5%. The V and J ends lost 1 base and 1 base respectively, with 11 bases between them. This CDR3 is built from 16 residues. The germline V gene encodes CDR1 MDHEN and CDR2 SYDVKM. The receptor's source is a woman aged 18 to 35 in good health. Sequencing was done on a sample of blood. The V gene is TRBV28, the J gene TRBJ1-5; D remains unclear. The CDR3 here is CASSLFSGRSNQPQHF. The CDR3 nucleotides are TGTGCCAGCAGTTTATTTTCCGGAAGGAGCAATCAGCCCCAGCATTTT.